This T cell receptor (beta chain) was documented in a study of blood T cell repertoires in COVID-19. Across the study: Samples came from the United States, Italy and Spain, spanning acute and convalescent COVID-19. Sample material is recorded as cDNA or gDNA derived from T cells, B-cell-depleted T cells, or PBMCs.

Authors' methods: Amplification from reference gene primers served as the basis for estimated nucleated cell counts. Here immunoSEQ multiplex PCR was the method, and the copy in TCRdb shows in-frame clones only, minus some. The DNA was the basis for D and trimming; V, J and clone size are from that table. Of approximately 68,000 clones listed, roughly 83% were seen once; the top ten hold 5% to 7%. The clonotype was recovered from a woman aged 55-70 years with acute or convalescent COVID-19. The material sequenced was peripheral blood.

In nucleotides, the CDR3 is TGCAGTGCTAGTTGGCAGAATGACTATGGCTACACCTTC. This sequence encodes CSASWQNDYGYTF. The genes are TRBV20-1 and TRBJ1-2; D call uncertain. Trimming cost V 3 bases and J 3 bases, with 11 bases left between them. The CDR3 loop spans 13 amino acids. Germline V gene sequence: CDR1 DFQATT, CDR2 SNEGSKA (reference sequence).